This T cell receptor beta chain was captured in a study of cytomegalovirus exposure and HLA in healthy donors. Study details: Out of approximately 170 million T cells, an earlier analysis found some 110 million unique TCR beta sequences in total. Broader study findings: Most TCR sequences proved rare, with some public TCRs found in many donors.

Germline V gene lookup returns CDR1 SGHAT and CDR2 FQNNGV. The CDR3 has 14 residues. The trim removed 3 bases at V and 4 bases at J, leaving 5 bases unmatched. About this clone: Its target is unknown.

Primers included in the PCR were 60 Vbeta and 13 Jbeta primers. Method: immunoSEQ multiplex PCR; TCRdb's copy keeps in-frame clones and lacks some. Of roughly 130,000 clones in the sample, over 60% were seen once. The rearrangement joins TRBV11-2 to TRBJ2-5; 7 bases match TRBD2. The origin of this receptor is a human donor in good health. Sequencing input: PBMCs. For the CDR3, the DNA is TGTGCCAGCAGCTTCTATGGCGGGGGAGAGACCCAGTACTTC. It translates to CASSFYGGGETQYF.